Listed below are T cell receptor beta chains from one sample, sequenced in a study of blood T cell repertoires in COVID-19. The assay was immunoSEQ multiplex PCR, and TCRdb's table has in-frame clones only and misses some. The sample contains 90,000 to 95,000 clones, 85% to 90% of which appear only once. The sample comprised peripheral blood. Every receptor here comes from a woman of 80 years or more with active COVID-19. CDR3s include the opening cysteine and the closing phenylalanine or tryptophan. The order of the fields is D gene, J gene, V gene, clone size, CDR3 DNA, CDR3 protein. The D gene is left open where the match is weak. Not all rows give a size; the values are once, few, many and, for expanded clones, a class.

TRBD1,TRBJ2-1,TRBV2,.,TGTGCCAGCAGGGAACAGGGGAAAGGGTACAATGAGCAGTTCTTC,CASREQGKGYNEQFF
TRBD1,TRBJ2-7,TRBV27,.,TGTGCCAGCAGTCCCGGACAGGGGAAAGGCGAGCAGTACTTC,CASSPGQGKGEQYF
TRBD2,TRBJ2-5,TRBV6-2/TRBV6-3,.,TGTGCCAGCAGTCCCCGGGGGACTATCCCATGGGAGACCCAGTACTTC,CASSPRGTIPWETQYF
.,TRBJ2-1,TRBV12-3/TRBV12-4,.,TGTGCCAGCAACCCCGGGTACAATGAGCAGTTCTTC,CASNPGYNEQFF
TRBD2,TRBJ2-7,TRBV4-3,few,TGCGCCAGCAGCCCTGGGACTAGCGCGTACTACGAGCAGTACTTC,CASSPGTSAYYEQYF
.,TRBJ2-7,TRBV6-6,.,TGTGCCAGCACCGGTCGCGAGGGTGGATACGAGCAGTACTTC,CASTGREGGYEQYF
TRBD1,TRBJ2-5,TRBV19,.,TGTGCCAGCTCACCCGGGACAGGAGAGACCCAGTACTTC,CASSPGTGETQYF
.,TRBJ2-2,TRBV6-2/TRBV6-3,.,TGTGCCAGCAGTCCAGGGCTAGGGAACACCGGGGAGCTGTTTTTT,CASSPGLGNTGELFF
.,TRBJ2-6,TRBV16,.,TGTGCCAGCAGCCAATCGGGGGGGCCTGGGGCCAACGTCCTGACTTTC,CASSQSGGPGANVLTF
.,TRBJ1-2,TRBV6-5,.,TGTGCCAGCTCGTCAACACGGAGCTGGGGCTACACCTTC,CASSSTRSWGYTF
TRBD1,TRBJ1-6,TRBV6-2/TRBV6-3,.,TGTGCCAGCAGTTACCCGACAGGGGGACCTGATAATTCACCCCTCCACTTT,CASSYPTGGPDNSPLHF
.,TRBJ2-5,TRBV19,.,TGTGCCAGTAGTCCCTCGACAGGTACCCGGGAGACCCAGTACTTC,CASSPSTGTRETQYF
.,TRBJ2-7,TRBV4-3,.,TGCGCCAGCAGCCAGGAACGACAGGTTTACTACGAGCAGTACTTC,CASSQERQVYYEQYF
.,TRBJ2-7,TRBV19,.,TGTGCCAGTAGTCCCTTGGGACTCTTCGAGGAGCAGTACTTC,CASSPLGLFEEQYF
.,TRBJ2-7,TRBV29-1,.,TGCAGCGTTTTGGTCGGAGGCTCCTACGAGCAGTACTTC,CSVLVGGSYEQYF
TRBD2,TRBJ2-3,TRBV9,.,TGTGCCAGCACCCAGGGTAGCGGGGGGGGACTTAACACAGATACGCAGTATTTT,CASTQGSGGGLNTDTQYF
.,TRBJ2-7,TRBV19,.,TGTGCCAGTAAACAACGGGACTTATCCTACGAGCAGTACTTC,CASKQRDLSYEQYF
TRBD1,TRBJ2-7,TRBV5-5,.,TGTGCCAGCAGCTGGACAGGGTCTTCTTACGAGCAGTACTTC,CASSWTGSSYEQYF
.,TRBJ2-5,TRBV5-5,.,TGTGCCAGCAGCTTCTCCGGGAGCCACCAAGAGACCCAGTACTTC,CASSFSGSHQETQYF
.,TRBJ1-1,TRBV4-3,.,TGCGCCAGCAGCCAAGGACAGGTGCCGAACACTGAAGCTTTCTTT,CASSQGQVPNTEAFF
.,TRBJ2-7,TRBV5-5,.,TGTGCCAGCAGCTTGGTGGTAGTGGCAGGGCTATTCAACGAGCAGTACTTC,CASSLVVVAGLFNEQYF
.,TRBJ2-1,TRBV6-5,once,TGTGCCAGCAGTCGAGCGGGTACCTCCTACAATGAGCAGTTCTTC,CASSRAGTSYNEQFF
TRBD2,TRBJ2-5,TRBV7-9,.,TGTGCCAGCAGCTTATCCGGGACTAGCGGGATCGAGACCCAGTACTTC,CASSLSGTSGIETQYF
TRBD2,TRBJ2-1,TRBV7-3,.,TGTGCCAGCAGCTCGCTAGCGGGAGGCCTGTTCTTC,CASSSLAGGLFF
TRBD1,TRBJ1-4,TRBV6-5,.,TGTGCCAGCAGTAGGGACAGGCGAAATGAAAAACTGTTTTTT,CASSRDRRNEKLFF
.,TRBJ1-1,TRBV18,.,TGTGCCAGCTCACTGAGACAGGCGACGGACACTGAAGCTTTCTTT,CASSLRQATDTEAFF
TRBD2,TRBJ2-1,TRBV6-5,.,TGTGCCAGCAGTTACGGCACGGGAGGGGGGGATGAGCAGTTCTTC,CASSYGTGGGDEQFF
TRBD2,TRBJ2-7,TRBV27,.,TGTGCCAGCATTCACGGGACTAGTCTGTACGAGCAGTACTTC,CASIHGTSLYEQYF
TRBD2,TRBJ2-3,TRBV27,.,TGTGCCAGCAGCCGCCGGGGGGGCGCAGATACGCAGTATTTT,CASSRRGGADTQYF
TRBD2,TRBJ2-1,TRBV7-3,.,TGTGCCAGCAGCTTAATGGGGCTAGCGGGTGGCTCCTACAATGAGCAGTTCTTC,CASSLMGLAGGSYNEQFF
TRBD1,TRBJ1-1,TRBV5-5,.,TGTGCCAGCAGCTCCCAGGGGGGGAACACTGAAGCTTTCTTT,CASSSQGGNTEAFF
.,TRBJ1-1,TRBV10-3,.,TGTGCCATCAGTGGACAGGATAACACTGAAGCTTTCTTT,CAISGQDNTEAFF
TRBD2,TRBJ2-1,TRBV7-2,.,TGTGCCAGCAGCTTAGACCTAGCGGGAGTCAGTGAGCAGTTCTTC,CASSLDLAGVSEQFF
.,TRBJ2-3,TRBV7-2,.,TGTGCCAGCAGCTCGGACGGGGCAGATACGCAGTATTTT,CASSSDGADTQYF
TRBD1,TRBJ2-1,TRBV5-4,once,TGTGCCAGCAGCCTCGCAGGGGGCAAAATTCCGCAGTTCTTC,CASSLAGGKIPQFF
TRBD2,TRBJ2-3,TRBV9,.,TGTGCCAGCAGCGTAGGTAGGACTAGCGGTAGCACAGATACGCAGTATTTT,CASSVGRTSGSTDTQYF
.,TRBJ2-3,TRBV30,.,TGTGCCTGGACCCAATGGGGCCTCACAGATACGCAGTATTTT,CAWTQWGLTDTQYF
TRBD1,TRBJ1-2,TRBV28,.,TGTGCCAGCAGCCTACAGGGGGGGTTCAAGGACTATGGCTACACCTTC,CASSLQGGFKDYGYTF
TRBD2,TRBJ2-3,TRBV6-5,.,TGTGCCAGCAGCCGCGGGAGGGCCTCAGATACGCAGTATTTT,CASSRGRASDTQYF
.,TRBJ2-3,TRBV4-1,.,TGCGCCAGCAGCCAAGAAGGCGGACAGCTCACAGATACGCAGTATTTT,CASSQEGGQLTDTQYF
.,TRBJ1-5,TRBV19,.,TGTGCCAGTAGTATAGGCGGACAGTCCAATCAGCCCCAGCATTTT,CASSIGGQSNQPQHF
.,TRBJ2-7,TRBV6-2/TRBV6-3,.,TGTGCCAGCAGTTACCGGGCAGGGCACGAGCAGTACTTC,CASSYRAGHEQYF
TRBD2,TRBJ2-5,TRBV7-9,.,TGTGCCAGCAGCTTTAGCGGGAGCGAGACCCAGTACTTC,CASSFSGSETQYF
TRBD1,TRBJ1-2,TRBV19,.,TGTGCCAGTAGTATAGTAGGGACAGCAGGTGGCTACACCTTC,CASSIVGTAGGYTF
.,TRBJ1-1,TRBV19,.,TGTGCCAGTAGTATAGGGAAGGGGCAGCAAATTAGAGCTTTCTTT,CASSIGKGQQIRAFF
.,TRBJ1-5,TRBV19,.,TGTGCCAGTAGTGTAGGGGCCTCACCCCAGCATTTT,CASSVGASPQHF
.,TRBJ1-5,TRBV9,.,TGTGCCAGCAGCGTAGGAACAGGGAGCCAGCCCCAGCATTTT,CASSVGTGSQPQHF